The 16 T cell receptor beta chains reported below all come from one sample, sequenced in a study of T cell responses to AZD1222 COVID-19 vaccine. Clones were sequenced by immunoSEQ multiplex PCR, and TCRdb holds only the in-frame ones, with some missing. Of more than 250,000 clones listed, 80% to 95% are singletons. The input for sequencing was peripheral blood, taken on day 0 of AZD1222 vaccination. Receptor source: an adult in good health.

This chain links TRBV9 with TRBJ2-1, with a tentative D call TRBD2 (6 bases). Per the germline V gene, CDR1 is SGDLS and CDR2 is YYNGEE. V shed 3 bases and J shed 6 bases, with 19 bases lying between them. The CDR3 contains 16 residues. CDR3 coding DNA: TGTGCCAGCAGCGCCTTCGGAGGGGTAGTCAGCAATGAGCAGTTCTTC. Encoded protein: CASSAFGGVVSNEQFF.

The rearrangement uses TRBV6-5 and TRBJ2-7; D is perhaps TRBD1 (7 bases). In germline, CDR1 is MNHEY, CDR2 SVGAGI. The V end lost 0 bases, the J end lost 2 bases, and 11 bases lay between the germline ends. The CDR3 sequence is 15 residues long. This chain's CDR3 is CASSYSQGGTYEQYF. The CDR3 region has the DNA TGTGCCAGCAGTTACTCCCAGGGGGGTACCTACGAGCAGTACTTC.

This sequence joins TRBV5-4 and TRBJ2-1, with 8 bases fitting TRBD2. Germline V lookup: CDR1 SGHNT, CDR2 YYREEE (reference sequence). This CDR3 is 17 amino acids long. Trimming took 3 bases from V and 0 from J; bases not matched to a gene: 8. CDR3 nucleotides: TGTGCCAGCAGCTCACGGCCGGCGGGAGGCTCCTACAATGAGCAGTTCTTC. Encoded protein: CASSSRPAGGSYNEQFF.

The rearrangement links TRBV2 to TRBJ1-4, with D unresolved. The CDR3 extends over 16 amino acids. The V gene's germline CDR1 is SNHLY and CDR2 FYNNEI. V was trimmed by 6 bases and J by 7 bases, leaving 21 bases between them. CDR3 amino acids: CASRQNTGKSVEKLFF. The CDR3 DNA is TGTGCCAGCAGACAAAACACCGGAAAGTCGGTTGAAAAACTGTTTTTT.

The CDR3 region is CASSEGLASYEQYF. The DNA of the CDR3 is TGCGCCAGCAGTGAGGGACTAGCGTCCTACGAGCAGTACTTC. The genes are TRBV10-2 and TRBJ2-7, with 9 bases fitting TRBD2. The CDR3 is made up of 14 amino acids. CDR1 WSHSY and CDR2 SAAADI come from the germline V gene. Trimming removed 2 bases from V and 1 base from J; junction bases left unmatched: 0.

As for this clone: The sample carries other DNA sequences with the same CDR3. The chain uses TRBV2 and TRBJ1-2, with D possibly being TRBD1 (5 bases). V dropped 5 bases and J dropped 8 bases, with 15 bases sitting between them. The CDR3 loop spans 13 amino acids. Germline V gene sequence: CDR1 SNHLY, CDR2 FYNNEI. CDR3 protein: CASSPGTPVGYTF. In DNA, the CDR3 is TGTGCCAGCAGTCCCGGGACCCCGGTGGGCTACACCTTC.

This CDR3 reads CASSPKAEDEQFF. CDR3 sequence (DNA): TGCGCCAGCAGCCCGAAGGCGGAAGATGAGCAGTTCTTC. The rearrangement joins TRBV5-1 to TRBJ2-1; no clear D. Germline V lookup: CDR1 SGHRS, CDR2 YFSETQ. There are 13 residues in the CDR3. Trimming took off 4 bases at V and 8 bases at J, with 13 bases between the two ends.

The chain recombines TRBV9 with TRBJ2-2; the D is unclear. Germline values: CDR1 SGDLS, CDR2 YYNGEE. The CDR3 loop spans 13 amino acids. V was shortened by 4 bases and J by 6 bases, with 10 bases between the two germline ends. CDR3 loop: CASSLFVAGELFF. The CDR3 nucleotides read TGTGCCAGCAGCCTCTTCGTAGCCGGGGAGCTGTTTTTT.

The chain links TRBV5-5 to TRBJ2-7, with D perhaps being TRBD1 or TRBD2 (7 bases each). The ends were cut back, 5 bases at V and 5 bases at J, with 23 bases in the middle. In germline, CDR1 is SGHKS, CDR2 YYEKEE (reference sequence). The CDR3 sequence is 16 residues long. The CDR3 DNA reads TGTGCCAGCAGTTCCCTTCCGGCCAGGGGGACTAACGAGCAGTACTTC. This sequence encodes CASSSLPARGTNEQYF.

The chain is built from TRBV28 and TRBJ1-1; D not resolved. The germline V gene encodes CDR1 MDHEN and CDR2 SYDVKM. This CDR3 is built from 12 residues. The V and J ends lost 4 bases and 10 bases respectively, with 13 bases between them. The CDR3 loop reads CASSSYDMGAFF. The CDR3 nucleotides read TGTGCCAGCAGTTCCTACGACATGGGAGCTTTCTTT.

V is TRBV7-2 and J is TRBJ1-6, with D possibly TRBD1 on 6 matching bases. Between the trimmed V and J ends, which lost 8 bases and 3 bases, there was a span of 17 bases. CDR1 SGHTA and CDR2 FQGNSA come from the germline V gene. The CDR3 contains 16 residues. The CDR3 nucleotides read TGTGCCAGCGGTTCAAACAGGGAGTACTATAATTCACCCCTCCACTTT. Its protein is CASGSNREYYNSPLHF.

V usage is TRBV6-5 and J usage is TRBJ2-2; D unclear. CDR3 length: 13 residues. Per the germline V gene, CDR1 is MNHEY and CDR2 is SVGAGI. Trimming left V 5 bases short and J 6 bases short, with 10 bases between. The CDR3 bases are TGTGCCAGCAGTAGCCAAAATCCCGGGGAGCTGTTTTTT. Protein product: CASSSQNPGELFF.

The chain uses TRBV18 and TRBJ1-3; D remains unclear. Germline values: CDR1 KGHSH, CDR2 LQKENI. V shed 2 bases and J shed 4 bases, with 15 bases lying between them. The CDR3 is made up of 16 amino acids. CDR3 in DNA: TGTGCCAGCTCACCAAACGGTCCTGGGTTAGGAAACACCATATATTTT. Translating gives CASSPNGPGLGNTIYF.

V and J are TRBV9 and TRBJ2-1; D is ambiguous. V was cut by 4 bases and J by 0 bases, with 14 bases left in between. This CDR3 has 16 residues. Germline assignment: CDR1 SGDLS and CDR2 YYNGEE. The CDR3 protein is CASSPLASSSYNEQFF. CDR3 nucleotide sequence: TGTGCCAGCAGCCCTCTCGCGTCTAGCTCCTACAATGAGCAGTTCTTC. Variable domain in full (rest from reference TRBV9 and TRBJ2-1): DSGVTQTPKHLITATGQRVTLRCSPRSGDLSVYWYQQSLDQGLQFLIQYYNGEERAKGNILERFSAQQFPDLHSELNLSSLELGDSALYFCASSPLASSSYNEQFFGPGTRLTVL.

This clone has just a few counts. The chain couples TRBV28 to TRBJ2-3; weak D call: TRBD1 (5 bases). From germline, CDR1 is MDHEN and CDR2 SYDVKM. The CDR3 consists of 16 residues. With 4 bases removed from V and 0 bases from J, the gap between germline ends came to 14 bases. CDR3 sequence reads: CASSSATGSSTDTQYF. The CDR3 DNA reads TGTGCCAGCAGTTCCGCCACAGGTTCTAGCACAGATACGCAGTATTTT.

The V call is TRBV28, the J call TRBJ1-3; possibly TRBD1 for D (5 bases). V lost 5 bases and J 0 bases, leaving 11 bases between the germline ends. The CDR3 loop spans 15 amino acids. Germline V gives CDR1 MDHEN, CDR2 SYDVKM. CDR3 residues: CASSPTGSSGNTIYF. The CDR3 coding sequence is TGTGCCAGCAGTCCCACAGGTAGCTCTGGAAACACCATATATTTT. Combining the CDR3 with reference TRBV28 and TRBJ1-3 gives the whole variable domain DVKVTQSSRYLVKRTGEKVFLECVQDMDHENMFWYRQDPGLGLRLIYFSYDVKMKEKGDIPEGYSVSREKKERFSLILESASTNQTSMYLCASSPTGSSGNTIYFGEGSWLTVV.